The rows below give T cell receptor beta chains drawn from one sample of a study of blood T cell repertoires in COVID-19. Method: immunoSEQ multiplex PCR; TCRdb's copy keeps in-frame clones and lacks some. In the table there are about 400,000 clones, around 87% of which are singletons. The sequenced material came from peripheral blood. The receptors were sampled from a human donor in a cohort sampled during active COVID-19. Each CDR3 is given without its conserved first and last residue. A D gene is named only where the DNA matches it firmly.

j_gene: TRBJ1-3
d_gene: .
v_gene: TRBV30
CDR3aa: ASSPSGNTIY

j_gene: TRBJ1-1
d_gene: TRBD1
v_gene: TRBV19
CDR3aa: ASSPGQTNTEAF

j_gene: TRBJ1-2
d_gene: .
v_gene: TRBV15
CDR3aa: ATSRGILQYRDLYGYT

j_gene: TRBJ2-3
d_gene: .
v_gene: TRBV11-3
CDR3aa: ASSLGEADTQY

j_gene: TRBJ2-1
d_gene: TRBD1
v_gene: TRBV6-5
CDR3aa: ASNFEGATNEQF

j_gene: TRBJ2-4
d_gene: .
v_gene: TRBV21-1
CDR3aa: ASSKAHRASPTKNIQY

j_gene: TRBJ2-7
d_gene: .
v_gene: TRBV4-1
CDR3aa: ASSQSRGNEQY

j_gene: TRBJ1-4
d_gene: TRBD1
v_gene: TRBV28
CDR3aa: ASISGGPVGEKLF

j_gene: TRBJ1-5
d_gene: TRBD1
v_gene: TRBV10-2
CDR3aa: ASSEWDRGDYSNQPQH

j_gene: TRBJ1-3
d_gene: .
v_gene: TRBV6-5
CDR3aa: ASSYGGASGNTIY

j_gene: TRBJ2-3
d_gene: TRBD2
v_gene: TRBV15
CDR3aa: ATSRDRGGRVTDTQY

j_gene: TRBJ2-1
d_gene: TRBD2
v_gene: TRBV5-6
CDR3aa: ASSWGTSGYNEQF

j_gene: TRBJ2-1
d_gene: TRBD2
v_gene: TRBV3-1/TRBV3-2
CDR3aa: ASSQDELAGDPGYYNEQF

j_gene: TRBJ2-1
d_gene: TRBD1
v_gene: TRBV27
CDR3aa: ASSLDRGSYNEQF

j_gene: TRBJ2-1
d_gene: .
v_gene: TRBV5-4
CDR3aa: ASSLELTGGEQF

j_gene: TRBJ1-1
d_gene: TRBD1
v_gene: TRBV28
CDR3aa: ASSTPGQGNTEAF

j_gene: TRBJ2-3
d_gene: TRBD2
v_gene: TRBV24-1
CDR3aa: ATSDPTGGGTDTQY

j_gene: TRBJ2-2
d_gene: TRBD1
v_gene: TRBV19
CDR3aa: ASSGTGTGVTGELF

j_gene: TRBJ1-4
d_gene: .
v_gene: TRBV19
CDR3aa: ASSTPGLREKLF

j_gene: TRBJ2-3
d_gene: TRBD2
v_gene: TRBV5-1
CDR3aa: ASSSTGLAGGVTQY

j_gene: TRBJ2-5
d_gene: .
v_gene: TRBV30
CDR3aa: AWAYQETQY

j_gene: TRBJ2-3
d_gene: .
v_gene: TRBV12-5
CDR3aa: ASGLRRPTDTQY

j_gene: TRBJ1-1
d_gene: .
v_gene: TRBV30
CDR3aa: AWSHRLNTEAF

j_gene: TRBJ2-1
d_gene: TRBD2
v_gene: TRBV4-2
CDR3aa: ASSRTSGRWSGNEQF

j_gene: TRBJ2-7
d_gene: .
v_gene: TRBV19
CDR3aa: ASSNIGGSYEQY

j_gene: TRBJ2-5
d_gene: TRBD2
v_gene: TRBV5-1
CDR3aa: ASSLGTSGRLLETQY

j_gene: TRBJ2-2
d_gene: TRBD1
v_gene: TRBV9
CDR3aa: ASSIGTVNTGELF